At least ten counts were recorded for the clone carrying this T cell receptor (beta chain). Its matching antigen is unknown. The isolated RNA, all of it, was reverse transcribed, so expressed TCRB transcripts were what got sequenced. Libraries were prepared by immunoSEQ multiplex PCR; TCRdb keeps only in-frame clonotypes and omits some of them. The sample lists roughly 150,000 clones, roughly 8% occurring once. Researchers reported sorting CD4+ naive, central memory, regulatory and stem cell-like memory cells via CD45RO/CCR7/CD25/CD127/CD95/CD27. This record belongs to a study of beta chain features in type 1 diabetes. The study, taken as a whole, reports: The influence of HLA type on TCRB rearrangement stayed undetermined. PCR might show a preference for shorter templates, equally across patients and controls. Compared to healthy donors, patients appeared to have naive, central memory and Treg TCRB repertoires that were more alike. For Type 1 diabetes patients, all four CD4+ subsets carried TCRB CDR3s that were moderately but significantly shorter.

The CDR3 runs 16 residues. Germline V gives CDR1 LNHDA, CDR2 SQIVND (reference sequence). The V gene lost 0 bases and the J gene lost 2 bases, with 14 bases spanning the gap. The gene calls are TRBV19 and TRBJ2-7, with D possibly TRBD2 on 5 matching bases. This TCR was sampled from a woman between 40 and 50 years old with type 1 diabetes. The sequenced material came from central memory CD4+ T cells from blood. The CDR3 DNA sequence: TGTGCCAGTAGTATAGATGGCGGAGGCAGCCCCTACGAGCAGTACTTC. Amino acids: CASSIDGGGSPYEQYF.